This T cell receptor beta chain came from a study of neurological immune-mediated disorders. The sample's time point: longitudinal time-point 3. This clonotype has at least ten counts. TCRdb used MiXCR to reprocess the 5' RACE reads, holding one entry per CDR3 protein. The sample contains tens of thousands of distinct CDR3 sequences, 7% to 10% of which appear only once. Germline assignment: CDR1 SGHRS and CDR2 YFSETQ. V dropped 0 bases and J dropped 11 bases, with 12 bases sitting between them. The CDR3 length is 14 residues. This TCR was sampled from a woman aged 40 to 49 in good health. The chain has TRBV5-1 and TRBJ1-6, with D hard to call. Source material: PBMCs. The CDR3 region has the DNA TGCGCCAGCAGCTTGGATCCCGTGAACCCACCCCTCCACTTT. It is translated as CASSLDPVNPPLHF.